The 30 T cell receptor beta chains presented below share a single source sample, sequenced in a study of human T cells and chemical hapten exposure. MiXCR, run by TCRdb on the RACE reads, gives a single entry per CDR3 protein. The sample carries 45,000 to 60,000 distinct CDR3 sequences, roughly 9.9% recorded once. The time point was: pre-sensitization, week 0. The treatment is: therapeutic diphenylcyclopropenone sensitization with weekly scalp DPC. The starting material was whole blood, obtained in connection with sensitization to the hapten diphenylcyclopropenone (DPC). Source of these receptors: a woman aged 40-49 years with alopecia areata. Some clones in this sample may be carry-over from other donors' samples.

This clonotype came up a few times. This CDR3 reads CATRDLIDSGELFF. The CDR3 DNA follows: TGTGCCACCCGGGACTTGATTGATTCCGGGGAGCTGTTTTTT. The rearrangement joins TRBV19 to TRBJ2-2, with D possibly TRBD2 on 6 matching bases. The V end lost 10 bases, the J end lost 6 bases, and 18 bases lay between the germline ends. This CDR3 has 14 residues. Germline V gene sequence: CDR1 LNHDA, CDR2 SQIVND (reference sequence).

This clonotype was observed many times. The rearrangement joins TRBV2 to TRBJ2-6; no definite D call. V was shortened by 1 base and J by 0 bases, with 16 bases between the two germline ends. The CDR3 is made up of 19 amino acids. CDR1 SNHLY and CDR2 FYNNEI come from the germline V gene. CDR3 DNA: TGTGCCAGCAGTGAAGATGTTAGGGCCCTCAGCTCTGGGGCCAACGTCCTGACTTTC. Its protein product is CASSEDVRALSSGANVLTF.

This clonotype was counted ten times or more. The chain joins TRBV3-1 to TRBJ1-6, with D possibly TRBD1 on 5 matching bases. V was clipped by 0 bases and J by 6 bases, with 9 bases between them. This CDR3 comprises 15 residues. Germline CDR1 and CDR2: LGHDT and YNNKEL (reference sequence). CDR3 in amino acids: CASSQEGTFNSPLHF. The CDR3 DNA sequence: TGTGCCAGCAGCCAAGAGGGGACTTTTAATTCACCCCTCCACTTT.

This clonotype was picked up a small number of times. This chain links TRBV2 with TRBJ2-3; D is undetermined. Germline CDR1 reads SNHLY; CDR2 reads FYNNEI. CDR3 length: 14 residues. With 7 bases removed from V and 2 bases from J, the gap between germline ends came to 13 bases. This CDR3 is CASNLGLLTDTQYF. CDR3 in DNA: TGTGCCAGCAACCTGGGCCTGCTCACAGATACGCAGTATTTT.

This clonotype was observed at least ten times. The DNA for the CDR3 is TGCAGTGCGAAGCGGGGGGTCGGCTCCTACAATGAGCAGTTCTTC. Translating it yields CSAKRGVGSYNEQFF. The V gene is TRBV20-1, the J gene TRBJ2-1; 9 nucleotides match TRBD2. The V gene's germline CDR1 is DFQATT and CDR2 SNEGSKA (reference sequence). J gave up 0 bases and V 6 bases, and 6 bases lay outside the gene matches. The CDR3 totals 15 residues.

The chain links TRBV11-1 to TRBJ2-7; the D is unclear. The germline V gene encodes CDR1 SGHAT and CDR2 FQDESV (reference sequence). The V end was cut by 5 bases, the J end by 0 bases, with 8 bases between. CDR3 length: 13 residues. The CDR3 DNA follows: TGTGCCAGCAGCCTCCCAAGCTCCTACGAGCAGTACTTC. This sequence encodes CASSLPSSYEQYF.

The V gene is TRBV29-1, the J gene TRBJ2-3, with TRBD1 as a possible D gene (5 bases). CDR1 SQVTM and CDR2 ANQGSEA come from the germline V gene. V was pared by 7 bases and J by 0 bases, with 8 bases between. The CDR3 length is 12 residues. This CDR3 is CSGRQSTDTQYF. In DNA, the CDR3 is TGCAGCGGTCGACAGAGCACAGATACGCAGTATTTT.

This clonotype showed up many times. The rearrangement uses TRBV2 and TRBJ1-3, with D maybe TRBD1 (6 bases). The CDR3 loop spans 16 amino acids. V was pared by 7 bases and J by 0 bases, with 16 bases between. Germline-derived CDR1 and CDR2 are SNHLY and FYNNEI. The CDR3 reads CASILSGAYSGNTIYF. The CDR3 nucleotides read TGTGCCAGCATCCTCTCGGGGGCCTACTCTGGAAACACCATATATTTT. The full variable domain, with the rest looked up from reference TRBV2 and TRBJ1-3, is EPEVTQTPSHQVTQMGQEVILRCVPISNHLYFYWYRQILGQKVEFLVSFYNNEISEKSEIFDDQFSVERPDGSNFTLKIRSTKLEDSAMYFCASILSGAYSGNTIYFGEGSWLTVV.

This clonotype was counted many times. V usage is TRBV7-6 and J usage is TRBJ2-1; D remains ambiguous. V was pared by 5 bases and J by 5 bases, with 13 bases between. The CDR3 is made up of 14 amino acids. The germline V gene has CDR1 SGHVS and CDR2 FNYEAQ. This CDR3 reads CASSIGSPHNEQFF. CDR3 nucleotides: TGTGCCAGCAGCATTGGATCCCCCCACAATGAGCAGTTCTTC.

This clonotype was found a few times. The chain has TRBV6-6 and TRBJ1-2; D might be TRBD1 (5 bases). This CDR3 is built from 12 residues. Between the trimmed V and J ends, which lost 5 bases and 4 bases, there was a span of 8 bases. The germline gives CDR1 MNHNY, CDR2 SVGAGI (reference sequence). The CDR3 region has the DNA TGTGCCAGCAGTCCCGACAGCTATGGCTACACCTTC. Amino acid sequence: CASSPDSYGYTF.

This clonotype was seen a handful of times. This chain uses TRBV2 with TRBJ2-5; TRBD1 is a possible D gene (6 bases). The CDR3 sequence is 13 residues long. Trimming took 7 bases from V and 0 from J, leaving 9 bases between them. Germline CDR1 is SNHLY and CDR2 is FYNNEI. The CDR3 region is CASTQGYQETQYF. The CDR3 DNA reads TGTGCCAGCACCCAGGGGTACCAAGAGACCCAGTACTTC.

This clonotype has only a few counts. V usage is TRBV15 and J usage is TRBJ1-2; TRBD1 aligns across 11 bases. The CDR3 is 14 amino acids. Germline V gene sequence: CDR1 LNHNV, CDR2 YYDKDF (reference sequence). V gave up 5 bases and J gave up 8 bases; unmatched junction bases: 7. This chain's CDR3 is CATSRRTGGAGYTF. The CDR3 DNA is TGTGCCACCAGCCGCCGGACAGGGGGCGCCGGCTACACCTTC. The full variable domain, in which reference TRBV15 and TRBJ1-2 provide the parts outside the CDR3, is DAMVIQNPRYQVTQFGKPVTLSCSQTLNHNVMYWYQQKSSQAPKLLFHYYDKDFNNEADTPDNFQSRRPNTSFCFLDIRSPGLGDTAMYLCATSRRTGGAGYTFGSGTRLTVV.

The chain has TRBV29-1 and TRBJ2-7; the match to TRBD2 covers 14 bases. Germline trimming cut 6 bases from V and 1 base from J; bases unmatched to any gene: 5. The CDR3 spans 15 residues. Germline CDR1 SQVTM, CDR2 ANQGSEA. CDR3 sequence reads: CSVVGTSGGSYEQYF. The CDR3 DNA is TGCAGCGTAGTCGGGACTAGCGGGGGATCCTACGAGCAGTACTTC.

This clonotype occurred many times. The chain has TRBV6-1 and TRBJ2-3, with a possible D match to TRBD1 (5 bases). The V end lost 3 bases, the J end lost 2 bases, and 12 bases lay between the germline ends. From germline, CDR1 is MNHNS and CDR2 SASEGT. This CDR3 has 15 amino acids. Here the CDR3 DNA reads TGTGCCAGCAGTGATTCTGACAGCCCCACAGATACGCAGTATTTT. As protein: CASSDSDSPTDTQYF.

J is TRBJ2-1 and V is TRBV29-1; tentative D call: TRBD1 (5 bases). The V end was cut by 1 base, the J end by 7 bases, with 11 bases between. Germline CDR1 reads SQVTM; CDR2 reads ANQGSEA. The CDR3 spans 13 residues. The CDR3 DNA reads TGCAGCGTTGAAGGGGGCGAGTTGAATGAGCAGTTCTTC. Residues: CSVEGGELNEQFF.

In this sample, this clonotype turned up a few times. This chain uses TRBV12-3 or TRBV12-4 with TRBJ1-1; D is ambiguous. The germline V and J ends were trimmed by 5 bases and 4 bases, with 11 bases remaining between them. The CDR3 runs 13 residues. As DNA, the CDR3 is TGTGCCAGCAGTCCTCAAACCGTCACTGAAGCTTTCTTT. This translates into CASSPQTVTEAFF.

This clonotype was detected ten times or more. The chain carries TRBV20-1 and TRBJ1-1; no reliable D call. The ends were cut back, 4 bases at V and 0 bases at J, with 6 bases in the middle. There are 12 residues in the CDR3. Germline V gene sequence: CDR1 DFQATT, CDR2 SNEGSKA (reference sequence). For the CDR3, the DNA is TGCAGTGCTATCAGGATGAACACTGAAGCTTTCTTT. It is translated as CSAIRMNTEAFF.

This clonotype has at least ten counts. The rearrangement links TRBV19 to TRBJ2-6, with D perhaps matching TRBD2 (5 bases). V shed 7 bases and J shed 2 bases, with 12 bases lying between them. Germline V lookup: CDR1 LNHDA, CDR2 SQIVND (reference sequence). The CDR3 sequence is 15 residues long. CDR3 nucleotide sequence: TGTGCCAGTATTCGATCCGGGACTGGGGCCAACGTCCTGACTTTC. The encoded protein is CASIRSGTGANVLTF.

The chain is built from TRBV5-6 and TRBJ2-3; D is undetermined. This CDR3 has 12 amino acids. V lost 4 bases and J lost 8, with 11 bases in between. The germline V gene encodes CDR1 SGHDT and CDR2 YYEEEE. CDR3 amino acids: CASSLSKGTQYF. The DNA for the CDR3 is TGTGCCAGCAGCCTTTCGAAGGGTACGCAGTATTTT. Supplemented by reference TRBV5-6 and TRBJ2-3, the full variable domain reads DAGVTQSPTHLIKTRGQQVTLRCSPKSGHDTVSWYQQALGQGPQFIFQYYEEEERQRGNFPDRFSGHQFPNYSSELNVNALLLGDSALYLCASSLSKGTQYFGPGTRLTVL.

This clonotype was recorded many times. The rearrangement links TRBV9 to TRBJ2-3; D gene uncertain. Germline lookup yields CDR1 SGDLS and CDR2 YYNGEE. The CDR3 consists of 12 residues. Between the trimmed V and J ends, which lost 4 bases and 3 bases, there was a span of 6 bases. The CDR3 region is CASSSVTDTQYF. The DNA of the CDR3 is TGTGCCAGCAGCTCCGTTACAGATACGCAGTATTTT.

This clonotype turned up a few times. This chain connects TRBV19 to TRBJ1-4; D call uncertain. V lost 0 bases to trimming and J lost 7 bases, with 6 bases between them. The CDR3 is 13 amino acids. Germline V gene lookup returns CDR1 LNHDA and CDR2 SQIVND (reference sequence). In DNA, the CDR3 is TGTGCCAGTAGTATAGACCAATCTGAAAAACTGTTTTTT. Protein sequence: CASSIDQSEKLFF.

This clonotype has a count of ten or more. The rearrangement joins TRBV12-3 or TRBV12-4 to TRBJ2-3; no firm D call. V shed 7 bases and J shed 1 base, with 18 bases lying between them. The CDR3 has 16 residues. The CDR3 nucleotides read TGTGCCAGCACTCTAAAGCCGGCGAAAGGCACAGATACGCAGTATTTT. Its protein is CASTLKPAKGTDTQYF.

This clonotype was detected many times. V is TRBV6-1 and J is TRBJ2-6; 11 positions match TRBD1. Germline V gene sequence: CDR1 MNHNS, CDR2 SASEGT. Trimming removed 5 bases from V and 0 bases from J; junction bases left unmatched: 6. CDR3 length: 18 residues. CDR3 amino acids: CASSWDRGTYSGANVLTF. DNA of the CDR3: TGTGCCAGCAGTTGGGACAGGGGGACCTACTCTGGGGCCAACGTCCTGACTTTC.

In its sample, this clonotype was seen many times. The V call is TRBV11-3, the J call TRBJ2-2; D is perhaps TRBD2 (6 bases). Germline CDR1 and CDR2: SGHNT and YENEEA. CDR3 length equals 14 residues. The ends were cut back, 1 base at V and 5 bases at J, with 8 bases in the middle. The CDR3 DNA sequence: TGTGCCAGCAGCTTAGGCGGGGTGACCGGGGAGCTGTTTTTT. As protein: CASSLGGVTGELFF.

This clonotype was detected many times. The J gene is TRBJ2-1, the V gene TRBV7-8; 8 bases align to TRBD1. The J segment lost 8 bases and the V segment lost 2 bases, leaving 11 bases of the junction unmatched. The CDR3 runs to 16 residues. The V gene's germline CDR1 is SGHVS and CDR2 FQNEAQ. The CDR3 sequence is CASSLWSGGLTDEQFF. Written as DNA, the CDR3 is TGTGCCAGCAGCTTATGGTCAGGGGGCCTCACGGATGAGCAGTTCTTC.

V gene TRBV28 combines with J gene TRBJ2-7, with D perhaps TRBD2 (6 bases). Germline V gene data show CDR1 as MDHEN and CDR2 as SYDVKM. V was cut by 8 bases and J by 3 bases, with 11 bases left in between. This CDR3 comprises 12 residues. The CDR3 DNA follows: TGTGCCAGCCGGATGGACTACTACGAGCAGTACTTC. This translates into CASRMDYYEQYF.

This clonotype has a count of ten or more. V usage is TRBV11-2 and J usage is TRBJ2-7, with TRBD2 matching 14 bases. CDR1 is SGHAT and CDR2 is FQNNGV in the germline V gene. This CDR3 region has 15 residues. After removal of 1 base from V and 7 bases from J, the junction contained 3 bases not matched to a gene. The CDR3: CASSLAGLAGGEQYF. The CDR3 region has the DNA TGTGCCAGCAGCTTAGCCGGACTAGCGGGGGGAGAGCAGTACTTC.

This clonotype has ten or more counts. The chain employs TRBV2 and TRBJ1-6; the D gene is possibly TRBD1 (6 bases). This CDR3 has 14 amino acids. Trimming took 6 bases from V and 8 from J, leaving 14 bases between them. CDR1 and CDR2 from the germline V gene are SNHLY and FYNNEI. DNA for the CDR3: TGTGCCAGCAGAGAAACAGGGACGGATTCACCCCTCCACTTT. Amino acid sequence: CASRETGTDSPLHF.

This clonotype was picked up many times. The V gene is TRBV18, the J gene TRBJ2-7; 7 bases are shared with TRBD2. Germline trimming cut 3 bases from V and 7 bases from J; bases unmatched to any gene: 12. The CDR3 loop spans 15 amino acids. The germline CDR1 and CDR2 sequences are KGHSH and LQKENI. CDR3 residues: CASSPAAGVTGEQYF. Here the CDR3 DNA reads TGTGCCAGCTCACCTGCCGCGGGGGTCACGGGAGAGCAGTACTTC.

This clonotype was seen repeatedly, ten times or more. The chain employs TRBV3-1 and TRBJ2-5, with D unclear. The germline CDR1 and CDR2 sequences are LGHDT and YNNKEL (reference sequence). The V end was cut by 0 bases, the J end by 8 bases, with 16 bases between. The CDR3 extends over 15 amino acids. CDR3 sequence: CASSQDNYPRGTQYF. The CDR3 DNA sequence: TGTGCCAGCAGCCAAGACAATTACCCCCGAGGCACCCAGTACTTC.